Given below is one T cell receptor (beta chain) in context. What it binds is unknown. The time point was: blood 4 weeks post-SBRT, at nephrectomy. The treatment is: 15 Gy SBRT to primary tumor, nephrectomy 4 weeks later. The patient's renal cell carcinoma had clear cell pathology. The data were taken from a study of radiation and T cells in renal cell carcinoma. The CDR3 consists of 16 residues. CDR1 SGHAT and CDR2 FQNNGV come from the germline V gene. V lost 2 bases, J lost 0 bases, and 8 bases lay in between. Study results and caveats: Top tumor clonotypes rose in blood 2 weeks post-radiation, then contracted. Baseline intratumoral clonotype presence is unknown without pretreatment biopsies.

TCRdb's copy holds only in-frame clones and misses some; the assay was immunoSEQ multiplex PCR. This sample yields about 76,000 clones, of which 89% are seen a single time; 5.5% to 7% belongs to the top ten. This sample comprised blood, obtained from a patient whose treatment included radiotherapy and nephrectomy. The chain has TRBV11-2 and TRBJ2-6; the D gene could be TRBD1 or TRBD2 (6 bases each). The clonotype comes from a woman aged 70 to 79 with renal cell carcinoma. Written as DNA, the CDR3 is TGTGCCAGCAGCTTAAGGGGGGTCTCTGGGGCCAACGTCCTGACTTTC. Translating it yields CASSLRGVSGANVLTF.